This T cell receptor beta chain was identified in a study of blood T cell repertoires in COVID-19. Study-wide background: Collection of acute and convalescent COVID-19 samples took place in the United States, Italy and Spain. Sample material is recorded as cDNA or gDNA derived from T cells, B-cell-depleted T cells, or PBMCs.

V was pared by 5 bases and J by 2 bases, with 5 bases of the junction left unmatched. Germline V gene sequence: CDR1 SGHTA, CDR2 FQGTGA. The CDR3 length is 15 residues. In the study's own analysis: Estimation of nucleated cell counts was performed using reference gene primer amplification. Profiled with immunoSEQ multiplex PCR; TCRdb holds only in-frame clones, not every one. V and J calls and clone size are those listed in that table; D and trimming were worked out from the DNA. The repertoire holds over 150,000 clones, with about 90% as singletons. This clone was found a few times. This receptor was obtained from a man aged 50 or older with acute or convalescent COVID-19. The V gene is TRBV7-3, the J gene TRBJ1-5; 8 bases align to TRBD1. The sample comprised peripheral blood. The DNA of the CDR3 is TGTGCCAGCAGCGCGACAGGGGATCGCAATCAGCCCCAGCATTTT. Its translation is CASSATGDRNQPQHF.